This TCR beta chain was captured in a study of regulatory T cells in long-lasting Graves disease. Germline values: CDR1 GTSNPN, CDR2 SVGIG (reference sequence). The V gene lost 0 bases and the J gene lost 3 bases, with 9 bases spanning the gap. The CDR3 consists of 14 residues. Libraries of TCR beta came from iRepertoire HTBI primers plus Arm-PCR of CDR3 regions. Via MiXCR, TCRdb re-called the multiplex PCR reads, giving one row per CDR3 protein. Of a few hundred thousand distinct CDR3 sequences in the sample, around an eighth were seen once. Study results and caveats: Between persistent patients, about 2,700 public clonotypes were shared, exceeding the roughly 1,000 shared between new patients.

Time point meaning: newly diagnosed GD, antithyroid drugs for less than 3 months. Scientists built the TCR library using RNA that was extracted from PBMCs. On this clonotype: The antigen is undetermined.

This sample was also put to use in a study of T cells in Graves' hyperthyroidism and ophthalmopathy. As that report states: The study used the HTBI primer set for a first-round RT-PCR of the TCR CDR3. From stable hyperthyroidism, ophthalmopathy was set apart by a 13 V-J model.

Material: peripheral blood mononuclear cells (PBMCs), obtained at new diagnosis, from a patient treated with antithyroid drugs. This sequence originates from a man younger than 45 with Graves disease. The rearrangement joins TRBV30 to TRBJ1-3; a weak D match, TRBD1 (5 bases). The CDR3 is CAWSVGGVGNTIYF. CDR3 coding DNA: TGTGCCTGGAGTGTCGGGGGAGTTGGAAACACCATATATTTT.